The 27 T cell receptor beta chains reported below all come from one sample, sequenced in a study of blood T cells in healthy people across ages. With a J-beta primer mix and a sample-barcoded 5' primer, a second PCR ran roughly 6 to 11 cycles. TCRdb re-called the 5' RACE reads with MiXCR, one entry per CDR3 protein. This repertoire shows 1.8 million or so distinct CDR3 sequences, around 40% found once; its top ten account for under 25%. The source material was blood. Receptor source: a human donor in good health.

This chain joins TRBV6-7 and TRBJ2-3, with D perhaps matching TRBD1 (6 bases). TRBV6-7 is an open reading frame whose function is uncertain. V lost 9 bases and J lost 2, with 21 bases in between. This CDR3 is 16 amino acids long. The CDR3 sequence: CASPHAAPGHTDTQYF. The CDR3 bases are TGTGCCAGTCCCCACGCCGCCCCGGGACACACAGATACGCAGTATTTT.

This clonotype occurred many times. The V and J genes are TRBV5-1 and TRBJ2-7, with 7 positions matching TRBD2. CDR1 is SGHRS and CDR2 is YFSETQ in the germline V gene. V trimming: 0 bases; J trimming: 0 bases; junction bases outside the gene matches: 6. The CDR3 is 16 amino acids. The CDR3 DNA reads as TGCGCCAGCAGCTTGGGATGGCGGGGGAGCTCCTACGAGCAGTACTTC. It translates to CASSLGWRGSSYEQYF.

The V and J genes are TRBV5-1 and TRBJ2-1, with D unresolved. Trimming pared 0 bases from V and 0 bases from J, leaving 7 bases between. The CDR3 sequence is 15 residues long. Germline CDR1 reads SGHRS; CDR2 reads YFSETQ. The DNA for the CDR3 is TGCGCCAGCAGCTTGGATGGTTTCTCCTACAATGAGCAGTTCTTC. This gives the protein CASSLDGFSYNEQFF.

The rearrangement uses TRBV7-2 and TRBJ1-4; the D gene is possibly TRBD1 (6 bases). Trimming removed 6 bases from V and 8 bases from J, with 16 bases in between. Germline lookup yields CDR1 SGHTA and CDR2 FQGNSA. There are 14 residues in the CDR3. CDR3: CASSNQGRGEKLFF. In DNA form, the CDR3 reads TGTGCCAGCAGTAACCAGGGGCGCGGCGAAAAACTGTTTTTT.

The chain is built from TRBV12-3 or TRBV12-4 and TRBJ2-7; D is undetermined. Trimming removed 2 bases from V and 1 base from J, with 6 bases in between. This CDR3 is 13 amino acids long. In nucleotides, the CDR3 is TGTGCCAGCAGTTTAATGCCGTCCTACGAGCAGTACTTC. This codes for CASSLMPSYEQYF.

This chain connects TRBV24-1 to TRBJ1-5; TRBD1 matches 7 bases. Germline CDR1 KGHDR, CDR2 SFDVKD. The CDR3 is made up of 13 amino acids. Trimming took 9 bases from V and 7 from J; bases not matched to a gene: 8. The CDR3 bases are TGTGCCACCGGGGACAGTTTAGTGCAGCCCCAGCATTTT. Translation gives CATGDSLVQPQHF.

The sample holds one count of this clonotype. V and J are TRBV4-3 and TRBJ2-3; 9 bases are shared with TRBD2. From germline, CDR1 is LGHNA and CDR2 YSLEER. Germline trimming cut 1 base from V and 2 bases from J; bases unmatched to any gene: 13. CDR3 length: 19 amino acids. CDR3 DNA sequence: TGCGCCAGCAGCCAAGTCCCCAGGTCTAGCGGGGAGACCACAGATACGCAGTATTTT. It is translated as CASSQVPRSSGETTDTQYF.

The chain joins TRBV5-6 to TRBJ1-2, with D possibly matching TRBD1 (6 bases). Trimming cost V 2 bases and J 8 bases, with 13 bases left between them. Per the germline V gene, CDR1 is SGHDT and CDR2 is YYEEEE. CDR3 length: 13 residues. CDR3 protein: CASSFTGPWGYTF. DNA of the CDR3: TGTGCCAGCAGCTTTACAGGGCCCTGGGGCTACACCTTC.

The chain recombines TRBV29-1 with TRBJ2-3; 9 bases match TRBD1. V lost 6 bases to trimming and J lost 4 bases; unmatched junction nucleotides: 8. The CDR3 loop spans 14 amino acids. The germline gives CDR1 SQVTM, CDR2 ANQGSEA. DNA of the CDR3: TGCAGCGTGCAGGGACAGGGATCCCCAGATACGCAGTATTTT. It is translated as CSVQGQGSPDTQYF.

The gene calls are TRBV4-3 and TRBJ2-2; no clear D gene. CDR1 and CDR2 (germline): LGHNA, YSLEER. V shed 6 bases and J shed 0 bases, with 14 bases lying between them. The CDR3 totals 16 residues. The CDR3 sequence: CASSPDHLANTGELFF. For the CDR3, the DNA is TGCGCCAGCAGTCCCGACCACCTGGCGAACACCGGGGAGCTGTTTTTT.

This clonotype showed up many times. J is TRBJ2-7 and V is TRBV29-1, with TRBD2 matching over 12 bases. V trimming: 5 bases; J trimming: 4 bases; junction bases outside the gene matches: 6. This CDR3 is built from 14 residues. The germline gives CDR1 SQVTM, CDR2 ANQGSEA. The CDR3 spells CSVILAGGFYEQYF. DNA for the CDR3: TGCAGCGTTATACTAGCGGGGGGCTTTTACGAGCAGTACTTC.

This clonotype has only a few counts. The chain is built from TRBV4-3 and TRBJ2-1; D is ambiguous. CDR1 and CDR2 from the germline V gene are LGHNA and YSLEER. Trimming removed 7 bases from V and 1 base from J, with 14 bases in between. This CDR3 is built from 15 residues. The chain's CDR3 is CASTDRRKSYNEQFF. The CDR3 DNA sequence: TGCGCCAGCACCGATAGAAGAAAATCCTACAATGAGCAGTTCTTC.

The rearrangement joins TRBV20-1 to TRBJ2-1; D may be TRBD2 (7 bases). The CDR3 extends over 15 amino acids. Germline V gives CDR1 DFQATT, CDR2 SNEGSKA (reference sequence). Deletions cut 6 bases from V and 3 bases from J, with 18 bases between. The CDR3 region is CSANPVGGLYNEQFF. CDR3 DNA sequence: TGCAGTGCAAATCCCGTGGGGGGGCTCTACAATGAGCAGTTCTTC.

V is TRBV29-1 and J is TRBJ1-4; D not resolved. CDR3 length: 14 amino acids. The germline V and J ends were trimmed by 5 bases and 0 bases, with 10 bases remaining between them. The germline gives CDR1 SQVTM, CDR2 ANQGSEA. The CDR3 is CSVTRGATNEKLFF. The CDR3 DNA sequence: TGCAGCGTTACAAGAGGAGCAACTAATGAAAAACTGTTTTTT.

The chain joins TRBV7-9 to TRBJ2-1; D may be TRBD2 (6 bases). The length of the CDR3 is 15 residues. Trimming shortened V by 3 bases and J by 5 bases, and 14 bases separated the two germline ends. Per germline, CDR1 SEHNR and CDR2 FQNEAQ (reference sequence). The CDR3 bases are TGTGCCAGCAGCTTGCTACCCCGGGGGAACAATGAGCAGTTCTTC. It specifies CASSLLPRGNNEQFF.

This clonotype turned up a few times. For the CDR3, the DNA is TGTGCCAGCAGTTCCGGGACAACGGCCTCACCCCTCCACTTT. It yields the protein CASSSGTTASPLHF. The V call is TRBV28, the J call TRBJ1-6; a weak D match, TRBD1 (6 bases). Trimming removed 4 bases at V and 10 bases at J, with 14 bases between. The CDR3 has 14 residues. Germline V lookup: CDR1 MDHEN, CDR2 SYDVKM.

With regard to this clonotype: An end of the junction differs from the germline gene, which may be a read error. This sequence joins TRBV10-3 and TRBJ2-5; TRBD1 is a possible D gene (6 bases). The germline V gene has CDR1 ENHRY and CDR2 SYGVKD. The CDR3 covers 15 residues. CDR3: CAISEGQTQQGTQYF. CDR3 in DNA: TGTGCCATCAGTGAGGGACAGACCCAACAAGGGACCCAGTACTTC.

Of note for this clonotype: A junction boundary mismatches the germline segment, possibly from a read error. This chain links TRBV7-3 with TRBJ2-3; 11 bases match TRBD2. This CDR3 is 16 amino acids long. Germline CDR1 reads SGHTA; CDR2 reads FQGTGA. CDR3 DNA: TGTGTCAGCAGCTCTACTAGCGGGGGTGTTGCAGATACGCAGTATTTT. It yields the protein CVSSSTSGGVADTQYF.

This chain joins TRBV20-1 and TRBJ2-1; D possibly uses TRBD1 or TRBD2 (5 bases each). This CDR3 is built from 16 residues. V was pared by 0 bases and J by 1 base, with 13 bases between. CDR1 is DFQATT and CDR2 is SNEGSKA in the germline V gene (reference sequence). The CDR3 region is CSARDRGGSSYNEQFF. The CDR3 nucleotides read TGCAGTGCTAGAGATCGGGGCGGGTCTTCCTACAATGAGCAGTTCTTC.

The V and J genes are TRBV7-2 and TRBJ2-1, with D tentatively TRBD2 (7 bases). The ends were cut back, 0 bases at V and 7 bases at J, with 13 bases in the middle. The germline V gene encodes CDR1 SGHTA and CDR2 FQGNSA. The length of the CDR3 is 15 residues. CDR3 residues: CASSLAGGPQNEQFF. The DNA of the CDR3 is TGTGCCAGCAGCTTAGCGGGGGGGCCGCAGAATGAGCAGTTCTTC.

This rearrangement joins TRBV4-3 to TRBJ1-2; the D gene is possibly TRBD1 (5 bases). The V gene's germline CDR1 is LGHNA and CDR2 YSLEER. The V gene lost 4 bases and the J gene lost 2 bases, with 14 bases spanning the gap. This CDR3 spans 15 amino acids. CDR3 nucleotide sequence: TGCGCCAGCAGCCCCCGGGCGGGGGGGAACTATGGCTACACCTTC. This gives the protein CASSPRAGGNYGYTF.

J is TRBJ2-5 and V is TRBV21-1. TRBV21-1 is an annotated pseudogene. The CDR3 runs 17 residues. DNA of the CDR3: TGTGCCAGCAGCAAAGGTTGTAATGGAGATCACCCAGAGACCCAGTACTTC. It codes for CASSKGCNGDHPETQYF.

This clonotype was detected only a few times. The chain recombines TRBV11-1 with TRBJ2-7; TRBD1 matches 8 bases. In germline, CDR1 is SGHAT, CDR2 FQDESV (reference sequence). V shed 4 bases and J 4 bases; nucleotides not matched to a gene: 9. The CDR3 totals 15 residues. Written as DNA, the CDR3 is TGTGCCAGCAGCTATGGGACAGGACAACCATACGAGCAGTACTTC. This translates into CASSYGTGQPYEQYF.

This chain connects TRBV7-2 to TRBJ2-5; 7 positions match TRBD1. CDR1 is SGHTA and CDR2 is FQGNSA in the germline V gene. The CDR3 contains 18 residues. Trimming removed 1 base from V and 2 bases from J; junction bases left unmatched: 13. The CDR3 spells CASSLVSRRGTEQETQYF. The CDR3 DNA follows: TGTGCCAGCAGCTTAGTGAGCCGCCGTGGGACAGAACAAGAGACCCAGTACTTC.

The V and J genes are TRBV29-1 and TRBJ2-7; D is ambiguous. The CDR3 loop spans 15 amino acids. V lost 5 bases and J 4 bases, leaving 21 bases between the germline ends. In germline, CDR1 is SQVTM, CDR2 ANQGSEA. The CDR3 protein is CSVMTGVGLRYEQYF. CDR3 bases: TGCAGCGTTATGACGGGCGTCGGATTGCGTTACGAGCAGTACTTC.

The gene calls are TRBV12-3 or TRBV12-4 and TRBJ1-1; 7 nucleotides match TRBD1. V shed 4 bases, J shed 5 bases, and the junction held 7 bases outside the gene matches. The CDR3 contains 14 residues. CDR3 coding DNA: TGTGCCAGCAGTTCCAACCAGGGGGTGACTGAAGCTTTCTTT. Protein sequence: CASSSNQGVTEAFF.

This clonotype turned up a few times. This sequence joins TRBV24-1 and TRBJ2-1, with 9 bases identical to TRBD1. The V segment lost 2 bases and the J segment 7 bases; nucleotides outside the gene matches: 11. Germline CDR1 reads KGHDR; CDR2 reads SFDVKD. The length of the CDR3 is 17 residues. The CDR3 nucleotides read TGTGCCACCAGTGATTCGATGCCGGGACAGGGTAGGAATGAGCAGTTCTTC. Amino acids: CATSDSMPGQGRNEQFF.